This T cell receptor beta chain was documented in a study of shared clonotypes between healthy human individuals. Study-level points and caveats: Only blood was sampled, and tissue TCR repertoires likely differ from blood ones.

Note on this clone: Its antigen is as yet unknown.

Assay used: immunoSEQ multiplex PCR; TCRdb lists only in-frame clones, some missing. The data show fewer than 400,000 clones, approximately 74% seen once. Sample: memory CD4+ T cells sorted from blood. Described subset: CD45RA-negative fraction. The receptor's source is a man between 25 and 39 years old in good health.

The CDR3: CASSRPGGQYF. DNA for the CDR3: TGTGCCAGCAGCCGCCCGGGTGGCCAGTACTTC. V is TRBV28 and J is TRBJ2-5; the D is unclear. The V end was cut by 6 bases, the J end by 10 bases, with 12 bases between. Germline loops: CDR1 MDHEN, CDR2 SYDVKM. The CDR3 length is 11 residues.